These 9 T cell receptor beta chains were sequenced from one sample in a study of T cells in Graves' hyperthyroidism and ophthalmopathy. Authors of the study amplified TCR beta CDR3 regions from RNA transcripts. The study used the HTBI primer set for a first-round RT-PCR of the TCR CDR3. TCRdb recomputed calls from the multiplex PCR reads with MiXCR, one row per CDR3 protein. The table has 200,000 to 250,000 distinct CDR3 sequences, less than 20% seen once. The sequenced sample consisted of blood. All receptors derive from a woman younger than 35 with Graves' ophthalmopathy.

In this sample, this clonotype turned up many times. The chain uses TRBV3-1 and TRBJ2-7, with D uncertain. The CDR3 sequence is 14 residues long. Looked up from germline, CDR1 is LGHDT and CDR2 is YNNKEL (reference sequence). Trimming removed 1 base at V and 6 bases at J, with 13 bases between. In DNA, the CDR3 is TGTGCCAGCAGCCAAGGGGGAAAGCGTGGCGAGCAGTACTTC. This translates into CASSQGGKRGEQYF.

This clonotype occurred once. The chain links TRBV5-4 to TRBJ2-2, with D perhaps matching TRBD2 (6 bases). The CDR3 runs to 16 residues. V lost 1 base and J 7 bases, leaving 17 bases between the germline ends. Germline CDR1 SGHNT, CDR2 YYREEE (reference sequence). Written as DNA, the CDR3 is TGTGCCAGCAGCTTGACAGGCGGGGCCCACGGCGGGGAGCTGTTTTTT. It is translated as CASSLTGGAHGGELFF. The full variable domain, with the rest looked up from reference TRBV5-4 and TRBJ2-2, is ETGVTQSPTHLIKTRGQQVTLRCSSQSGHNTVSWYQQALGQGPQFIFQYYREEENGRGNFPPRFSGLQFPNYSSELNVNALELDDSALYLCASSLTGGAHGGELFFGEGSRLTVL.

This clonotype is deemed medium-sized (0.01 to 0.1%). The chain has TRBV20-1 and TRBJ1-1, with a tentative D call TRBD1 (5 bases). Germline CDR1 reads DFQATT; CDR2 reads SNEGSKA (reference sequence). The CDR3 totals 12 residues. V lost 6 bases to trimming and J lost 1 base, with 9 bases between them. Here the CDR3 reads CSATGGNTEAFF. CDR3 bases: TGCAGTGCCACCGGGGGGAACACTGAAGCTTTCTTT.

The V and J genes are TRBV7-2 and TRBJ2-2; TRBD2 matches at 10 bases. The CDR3 runs 15 residues. V was pared by 6 bases and J by 5 bases, with 6 bases of the junction left unmatched. Per germline, CDR1 SGHTA and CDR2 FQGNSA. CDR3 nucleotide sequence: TGTGCCAGCAGACCCTTAGCGGGAGGAACCGGGGAGCTGTTTTTT. This encodes CASRPLAGGTGELFF.

Ten or more counts support this clonotype. The rearrangement links TRBV4-2 to TRBJ2-2, with a possible D match to TRBD1 (5 bases). CDR1 LGHNA and CDR2 YNFKEQ come from the germline V gene. The CDR3 contains 14 residues. With 0 bases removed from V and 5 bases from J, the gap between germline ends came to 7 bases. The CDR3 sequence: CASSQDKGTGELFF. Here the CDR3 DNA reads TGTGCCAGCAGCCAAGATAAGGGGACCGGGGAGCTGTTTTTT.

This clonotype was found many times. The V gene is TRBV3-1, the J gene TRBJ1-1; D gene uncertain. Trimming took off 6 bases at V and 8 bases at J, with 13 bases between the two ends. Germline V gene sequence: CDR1 LGHDT, CDR2 YNNKEL (reference sequence). The CDR3 has 12 residues. CDR3 nucleotides: TGTGCCAGCAGTCGCCGTACGGACGAAGCTTTCTTT. This translates into CASSRRTDEAFF.

There are many counts of this clonotype. The chain is built from TRBV24-1 and TRBJ2-3; 7 positions match TRBD1. There are 17 residues in the CDR3. Germline values: CDR1 KGHDR, CDR2 SFDVKD. The V segment lost 4 bases and the J segment 2 bases; nucleotides outside the gene matches: 11. CDR3 coding DNA: TGTGCCACCAGTGAAACCCGGACAGGCATAATCACAGATACGCAGTATTTT. Translating gives CATSETRTGIITDTQYF.

This clonotype was recorded at least ten times. V gene TRBV10-3 combines with J gene TRBJ1-3; D gene ambiguous. This CDR3 comprises 16 residues. Germline-derived CDR1 and CDR2 are ENHRY and SYGVKD. V was clipped by 0 bases and J by 0 bases, with 9 bases between them. In DNA form, the CDR3 reads TGTGCCATCAGTGAGTCGATGGCGAGCTCTGGAAACACCATATATTTT. Amino acids: CAISESMASSGNTIYF.

The table lists this clonotype with many counts. V gene TRBV27 combines with J gene TRBJ2-7, with 8 positions matching TRBD1. V shed 4 bases, J shed 1 base, and the junction held 6 bases outside the gene matches. This CDR3 is built from 15 residues. The germline V gene encodes CDR1 MNHEY and CDR2 SMNVEV (reference sequence). The CDR3 DNA follows: TGTGCCAGCAGTTCGACAGGGGCAACTTCCTACGAGCAGTACTTC. Protein product: CASSSTGATSYEQYF.